The clone carrying this TCR beta chain turned up a few times. What it binds is unknown. Profiling relied on immunoSEQ multiplex PCR, and the TCRdb table lists in-frame clones only, not all of them. The data show tens of thousands of clones, over 70% seen once. Time point denoted: week 11, during vaccination. Doses of 300 ug of mutant IDH1 20-mer peptide were given with topical imiquimod. The source of the sample is a study of a mutant IDH1 vaccine in newly diagnosed glioma. Study context: Treated patients comprised approximately 60% males and approximately 38% females, mean age approximately 37 years.

Germline V CDR1 and CDR2: SGHTA, FQGNSA. The CDR3 totals 15 residues. V trimming: 4 bases; J trimming: 2 bases; junction bases outside the gene matches: 5. This specimen consisted of PBMCs, obtained from a glioma patient whose treatment included an IDH1 peptide vaccine. This chain joins TRBV7-2 and TRBJ2-7; 10 bases are a match to TRBD1. This receptor was obtained from a man in his fifties with glioma. The CDR3 region has the DNA TGTGCCAGCAGCTCCTGGGACAGGGGAACCTACGAGCAGTACTTC. Translated, it gives CASSSWDRGTYEQYF.